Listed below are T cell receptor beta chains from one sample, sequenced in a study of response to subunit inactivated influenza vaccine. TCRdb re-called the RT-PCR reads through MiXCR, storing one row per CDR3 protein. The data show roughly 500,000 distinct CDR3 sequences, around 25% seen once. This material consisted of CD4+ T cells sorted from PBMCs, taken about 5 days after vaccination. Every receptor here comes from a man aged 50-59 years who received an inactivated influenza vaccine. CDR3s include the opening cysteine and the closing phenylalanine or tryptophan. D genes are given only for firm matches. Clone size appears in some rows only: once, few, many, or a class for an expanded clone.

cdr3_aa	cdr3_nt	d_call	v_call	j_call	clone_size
CASSLALAKEVQPQHF	TGCGCCAGCAGCTTGGCCTTGGCAAAGGAGGTTCAGCCCCAGCATTTT	-	TRBV5-1	TRBJ1-5	few
CASSPAPGTTTDTQYF	TGTGCCAGCAGCCCCGCCCCGGGGACTACCACAGATACGCAGTATTTT	TRBD2	TRBV7-3	TRBJ2-3	-
CASSLDGFGEQYF	TGCGCCAGCAGCTTGGATGGCTTTGGGGAGCAGTACTTC	-	TRBV5-1	TRBJ2-7	-
CSARQGRTDTQYF	TGCAGTGCCAGACAGGGTCGCACAGATACGCAGTATTTT	TRBD1	TRBV20-1	TRBJ2-3	few
CATGSGRALAETQYF	TGTGCCACCGGTAGCGGGAGGGCCTTAGCAGAGACCCAGTACTTC	TRBD2	TRBV15	TRBJ2-5	once
CSATRGAGANVLTF	TGCAGTGCCACTCGGGGGGCCGGGGCCAACGTCCTGACTTTC	-	TRBV20-1	TRBJ2-6	-
CSASPGSNQPQHF	TGCAGTGCTTCCCCCGGGAGCAATCAGCCCCAGCATTTT	-	TRBV20-1	TRBJ1-5	-
CASSLVVGTTSSEQYF	TGCGCCAGCAGCTTGGTGGTCGGGACTACTTCCTCCGAGCAGTATTTC	TRBD2	TRBV5-1	TRBJ2-7	-
CSASRGQGGSPYGYTF	TGCAGTGCCAGCCGGGGACAGGGAGGTTCACCCTATGGCTACACCTTC	TRBD1	TRBV20-1	TRBJ1-2	few
CASSPPVAGDEQYF	TGTGCCAGCAGTCCTCCGGTTGCCGGGGACGAGCAGTACTTC	-	TRBV12-3/TRBV12-4	TRBJ2-7	few
CASSSVDEQFF	TGTGCCAGCAGCTCCGTCGATGAGCAGTTCTTC	-	TRBV11-2	TRBJ2-1	-
CASSPRGRSYNEQFF	TGTGCCAGCAGCCCCAGGGGCCGGTCCTACAATGAGCAGTTCTTC	-	TRBV7-8	TRBJ2-1	-
CASSGGLVLRTYEQYF	TGTGCCAGCAGTGGGGGACTTGTATTAAGAACCTACGAGCAGTACTTC	-	TRBV28	TRBJ2-7	few
CASSDRPRVDTDTQYF	TGTGCCAGCAGTGACAGACCTAGGGTTGACACAGATACGCAGTATTTT	-	TRBV6-1	TRBJ2-3	-
CASSLGDRDTEQYF	TGTGCCAGCAGTTTAGGGGACCGTGATACCGAGCAGTACTTC	-	TRBV12-3/TRBV12-4	TRBJ2-7	-
CASMPSGIEQFF	TGTGCCAGCATGCCTAGCGGGATTGAGCAGTTCTTC	TRBD2	TRBV12-3/TRBV12-4	TRBJ2-1	-
CASSLDGLSYGYTF	TGTGCCAGCAGCCTCGATGGGCTTTCTTATGGCTACACCTTC	-	TRBV7-9	TRBJ1-2	-
CASSLAYGGELFF	TGTGCCAGCAGCTTAGCTTATGGCGGGGAGCTGTTTTTT	-	TRBV11-1	TRBJ2-2	once
CASSLSHRLLAGYNEQFF	TGTGCCAGCAGTTTATCCCACCGCCTACTAGCGGGGTACAATGAGCAGTTCTTC	TRBD2	TRBV28	TRBJ2-1	-
CASSDEEVAYEQYF	TGTGCCAGCAGTGATGAGGAAGTGGCCTACGAGCAGTACTTC	-	TRBV6-1	TRBJ2-7	-
CASSYQNFNQPQHF	TGTGCCAGCAGTTACCAAAACTTCAATCAGCCCCAGCATTTT	-	TRBV6-2/TRBV6-3	TRBJ1-5	-
CASSREDGYEQYF	TGTGCCAGCAGCAGGGAGGACGGGTACGAGCAGTACTTC	-	TRBV7-9	TRBJ2-7	once
CASSLSPSASETQYF	TGCGCCAGCAGCTTGTCCCCTAGCGCGTCGGAGACCCAGTACTTC	-	TRBV5-1	TRBJ2-5	few
CASSQDLLAGVGEQFF	TGCGCCAGCAGCCAAGATCTCCTAGCGGGGGTGGGTGAGCAGTTCTTC	TRBD2	TRBV4-3	TRBJ2-1	-
CASSLATQQEQFF	TGCGCCAGCAGCTTGGCCACCCAACAAGAGCAGTTCTTC	-	TRBV5-1	TRBJ2-1	few
CASSLWLAGGGEQFF	TGTGCCAGCAGTTTATGGCTAGCGGGAGGAGGAGAGCAGTTCTTC	TRBD2	TRBV28	TRBJ2-1	-
CATMRDLSYEQYF	TGTGCCACCATGAGGGATCTGTCCTACGAGCAGTACTTC	-	TRBV10-3	TRBJ2-7	-
CASSLGVENIQYF	TGCGCCAGCAGCTTGGGGGTCGAAAACATTCAGTACTTC	-	TRBV5-1	TRBJ2-4	few
CASSLGTGMRDTQYF	TGTGCCAGCAGCTTGGGGACAGGGATGAGAGATACGCAGTATTTT	TRBD1	TRBV7-2	TRBJ2-3	-
CSAEGGQANYNEQFF	TGCAGCGCTGAGGGTGGACAGGCGAACTACAATGAGCAGTTCTTC	TRBD1	TRBV29-1	TRBJ2-1	many
CASRPGGVTSGSADTQYF	TGTGCCAGCCGCCCGGGAGGGGTTACTAGCGGGTCGGCAGATACGCAGTATTTT	TRBD2	TRBV6-1	TRBJ2-3	few
CAISSTGQDTQYF	TGTGCCATCAGTTCGACAGGTCAAGATACGCAGTATTTT	-	TRBV10-3	TRBJ2-3	-
CSAPGAGGHNEQFF	TGCAGTGCCCCGGGGGCGGGGGGTCACAATGAGCAGTTCTTC	TRBD2	TRBV20-1	TRBJ2-1	-
CASRRWDNEQFF	TGTGCCAGCAGACGGTGGGACAATGAGCAGTTCTTC	-	TRBV6-2/TRBV6-3	TRBJ2-1	-
CASSLFGAQGGELFF	TGTGCCAGCAGCTTATTTGGGGCCCAGGGAGGGGAGCTGTTTTTT	-	TRBV7-2	TRBJ2-2	many
CASSQDLTRRVRRSPLHF	TGCGCCAGCAGCCAAGATCTTACCAGGAGGGTAAGGCGTTCACCCCTCCACTTT	-	TRBV4-3	TRBJ1-6	few
CASSPPSLAKNIQYF	TGTGCCAGCAGTCCTCCGAGCTTAGCCAAAAACATTCAGTACTTC	-	TRBV28	TRBJ2-4	few
CASSPGLNTGELFF	TGTGCCAGCAGTCCTGGACTTAACACCGGGGAGCTGTTTTTT	-	TRBV7-2	TRBJ2-2	many
CSVVPRQGLETQYF	TGCAGCGTTGTACCGCGACAGGGGCTAGAGACCCAGTACTTC	TRBD1	TRBV29-1	TRBJ2-5	few
CSASLDGAQYF	TGCAGTGCTAGCCTGGATGGTGCCCAGTACTTC	-	TRBV20-1	TRBJ2-5	few
CASSTQGGIQYF	TGTGCCAGCAGCACACAGGGGGGGATCCAGTACTTC	-	TRBV12-3/TRBV12-4	TRBJ2-5	-
CATSGGGAETQYF	TGTGCCACCAGTGGGGGGGGCGCGGAGACCCAGTACTTC	-	TRBV24-1	TRBJ2-5	-
CASRQETGGQETQYF	TGTGCCAGCAGGCAGGAGACAGGGGGCCAAGAGACCCAGTACTTC	TRBD1	TRBV2	TRBJ2-5	-
CASGPASNTEAFF	TGTGCCAGCGGACCGGCTTCGAACACTGAAGCTTTCTTT	-	TRBV12-3/TRBV12-4	TRBJ1-1	-
CSVKGRQNTEAFF	TGCAGCGTTAAGGGCCGCCAGAACACTGAAGCTTTCTTT	-	TRBV29-1	TRBJ1-1	-
CASSYDREVTTYEQYF	TGTGCCAGCAGTTATGACAGGGAAGTTACTACCTACGAGCAGTACTTC	TRBD1	TRBV28	TRBJ2-7	few
CASSLLLDRGVVDTQYF	TGTGCCAGCAGTCTCCTCCTCGACAGGGGAGTAGTAGATACGCAGTATTTT	TRBD1	TRBV5-6	TRBJ2-3	few
CASSSSSGANVLTF	TGCGCCAGCAGCTCAAGCTCTGGGGCCAACGTCCTGACTTTC	-	TRBV5-1	TRBJ2-6	many
CAISTPRDSYEQYF	TGTGCCATCAGCACACCAAGGGACAGCTACGAGCAGTACTTC	TRBD1	TRBV10-3	TRBJ2-7	few
CASSTTSGRYNEQFF	TGTGCCAGCAGCACGACTAGCGGGAGATACAATGAGCAGTTCTTC	TRBD2	TRBV7-3	TRBJ2-1	few